This TCR beta chain was captured by sequencing in a study of blood T cells in healthy people across ages. A second roughly 7 to 11 cycle PCR used barcoded and J-beta primers. MiXCR was run by TCRdb on the 5' RACE reads, yielding one entry per CDR3 protein. This table has some 790,000 distinct CDR3 sequences, about 30% appearing once. Of note for this clonotype: No antigen is known for it.

Notes on the study in general: Higher naive T cell percentage went strongly together with higher TCR beta diversity. Both higher diversity and more naive CD4+ cells marked long-lived donors when set against aged donors. Among T cells, TCR beta diversity per million cells dropped roughly linearly as age rose.

This TCR was sampled from a woman aged 80 or over in good health. The sample was blood.

CDR3 in amino acids: CASSLQERVTQYF. DNA for the CDR3: TGTGCCAGCAGCTTGCAGGAGCGTGTTACGCAGTATTTT. The J gene is TRBJ2-3, the V gene TRBV5-6; D is unclear. The CDR3 length is 13 residues. With 1 base removed from V and 8 bases from J, the gap between germline ends came to 11 bases. Germline V lookup: CDR1 SGHDT, CDR2 YYEEEE.